The sequence of this T cell receptor beta chain was determined in a study of T cell changes during pregnancy in multiple sclerosis. TCRdb's table, derived via immunoSEQ multiplex PCR, lists solely in-frame clones and lacks some. Seen here are approximately 100,000 clones, 92% observed once, and the top ten hold 1.6%. CDR1 and CDR2 (germline): SQVTM, ANQGSEA. The ends were cut back, 7 bases at V and 0 bases at J, with 15 bases in the middle. The CDR3 is 14 amino acids. The chain carries TRBV29-1 and TRBJ1-1; D uncertain. The specimen was peripheral blood, collected after pregnancy. This clonotype was sampled from a female donor with multiple sclerosis, enrolled in a pregnancy study. CDR3: CSACGQRLNTEAFF. The CDR3 region has the DNA TGCAGCGCCTGCGGGCAGAGGTTGAACACTGAAGCTTTCTTT. The variable domain in full, with the rest retrieved from reference TRBV29-1 and TRBJ1-1, is SAVISQKPSRDICQRGTSLTIQCQVDSQVTMMFWYRQQPGQSLTLIATANQGSEATYESGFVIDKFPISRPNLTFSTLTVSNMSPEDSSIYLCSACGQRLNTEAFFGQGTRLTVV.